A selection of T cell receptor beta chains follows, all from one sample in a study of T cell responses to AZD1222 COVID-19 vaccine. TCRdb keeps only in-frame clones here, not all; method: immunoSEQ multiplex PCR. The data hold 250,000 or so clones, with approximately 93% observed a single time. The sequences come from peripheral blood, collected on day 0 of AZD1222 vaccination. These receptors were obtained from an adult in good health. Each CDR3 is given with its conserved first and last residue. D genes are given only for firm matches. The size of a clone is reported for some rows only, either as once, few or many, or as a class for expanded clones.

abundance	v_gene	d_gene	j_gene	CDR3aa	CDR3nt
once	TRBV28	.	TRBJ2-7	CAVRGYEQYF	TGTGCCGTCAGGGGCTACGAGCAGTACTTC
once	TRBV11-1	.	TRBJ2-5	CASSRGQTETQYF	TGTGCCAGCAGCCGAGGACAGACAGAGACCCAGTACTTC
.	TRBV7-2	.	TRBJ1-1	CASSPQIGNTEAFF	TGTGCCAGCAGCCCACAGATTGGGAACACTGAAGCTTTCTTT
.	TRBV10-3	.	TRBJ2-5	CAISESSSGLAKETQYF	TGTGCCATCAGTGAGTCATCTTCGGGGCTAGCTAAAGAGACCCAGTACTTC
.	TRBV10-3	.	TRBJ2-7	CASGGGERVGEQYF	TGTGCCAGTGGAGGGGGCGAGCGGGTCGGCGAGCAGTACTTC
.	TRBV4-1	.	TRBJ2-5	CASSQLSWGRGETQYF	TGCGCCAGCAGCCAATTAAGCTGGGGCCGGGGGGAGACCCAGTACTTC
.	TRBV9	TRBD1	TRBJ2-5	CASSGDRGQSETQYF	TGTGCCAGCAGCGGTGACAGGGGGCAGTCAGAGACCCAGTACTTC
.	TRBV28	TRBD1	TRBJ1-5	CASSTTGVDNQPQHF	TGTGCCAGCAGCACTACAGGGGTTGACAATCAGCCCCAGCATTTT
.	TRBV4-2	.	TRBJ1-4	CASSQDGAGRDEKLFF	TGTGCCAGCAGCCAAGACGGGGCAGGGCGGGATGAAAAACTGTTTTTT
.	TRBV2	TRBD2	TRBJ2-1	CASSESAGAPHEQFF	TGTGCCAGCAGTGAATCAGCGGGAGCCCCACATGAGCAGTTCTTC
.	TRBV20-1	TRBD2	TRBJ2-3	CSAFSGKRYF	TGCAGTGCTTTTAGCGGGAAGCGGTATTTT
.	TRBV3-1/TRBV3-2	TRBD1	TRBJ2-7	CASSGVTGSYEQYF	TGTGCCAGCAGCGGGGTGACAGGGTCCTACGAGCAGTACTTC
.	TRBV5-6	.	TRBJ2-3	CASSLPSTDTQYF	TGTGCCAGCAGCTTACCTAGCACAGATACGCAGTATTTT
.	TRBV28	.	TRBJ1-2	CASSLQGNYGYTF	TGTGCCAGCAGTTTACAGGGAAACTATGGCTACACCTTC
.	TRBV24-1	.	TRBJ1-4	CATSAGQVPGPEKLFF	TGTGCCACCAGTGCAGGTCAGGTCCCAGGGCCTGAAAAACTGTTTTTT
once	TRBV3-1/TRBV3-2	TRBD2	TRBJ2-1	CASSQATSGDEQFF	TGTGCCAGCAGCCAAGCGACTAGCGGGGATGAGCAGTTCTTC
.	TRBV3-1/TRBV3-2	TRBD1	TRBJ2-2	CASSRGQGARTGELFF	TGTGCCAGCAGCAGGGGACAGGGGGCGCGCACCGGGGAGCTGTTTTTT
.	TRBV4-1	TRBD1	TRBJ2-5	CASSQIDRVGETQYF	TGCGCCAGCAGCCAAATCGACAGGGTCGGGGAGACCCAGTACTTC
.	TRBV6-5	TRBD1	TRBJ1-4	CASSRDRGRYEKLFF	TGTGCCAGCAGCCGTGACAGGGGGCGTTATGAAAAACTGTTTTTT
.	TRBV24-1	TRBD2	TRBJ2-5	CATGPAGGPETQYF	TGTGCCACGGGGCCAGCGGGAGGGCCGGAGACCCAGTACTTC
.	TRBV7-9	.	TRBJ1-1	CASSNPVTGVGTEAFF	TGTGCCAGCAGCAACCCCGTTACAGGCGTGGGCACTGAAGCTTTCTTT
.	TRBV29-1	.	TRBJ1-1	CSVAMNTEAFF	TGCAGCGTTGCCATGAACACTGAAGCTTTCTTT
few	TRBV7-3	.	TRBJ2-7	CASSLTGTLGEQYF	TGTGCCAGCAGCTTAACGGGGACCTTAGGGGAGCAGTACTTC
once	TRBV12-3/TRBV12-4	.	TRBJ1-6	CASSLEDLLPLHF	TGTGCCAGCAGTTTGGAGGACCTTCTACCCCTCCACTTT
.	TRBV3-1/TRBV3-2	.	TRBJ2-1	CASSQEGGAYNEQFF	TGTGCCAGCAGCCAAGAAGGGGGGGCCTACAATGAGCAGTTCTTC
.	TRBV7-9	TRBD2	TRBJ2-7	CASSERLAGPPEQYF	TGTGCCAGCAGCGAGCGACTAGCGGGCCCCCCCGAGCAGTACTTC
.	TRBV19	TRBD1	TRBJ1-5	CASSGTGGAQPQHF	TGTGCCAGTAGTGGGACAGGGGGAGCTCAGCCCCAGCATTTT
.	TRBV5-5	TRBD1	TRBJ2-7	CASSLGDSQLYEQYF	TGTGCCAGCAGCTTGGGGGACAGCCAACTCTACGAGCAGTACTTC
.	TRBV7-3	TRBD2	TRBJ2-5	CASSMMIGTSGLQETQYF	TGTGCCAGCAGCATGATGATAGGGACTAGCGGGTTACAAGAGACCCAGTACTTC
once	TRBV15	TRBD1	TRBJ1-2	CATSSKTRTGKNDYGYTF	TGTGCCACCAGCAGCAAAACTAGGACAGGGAAAAATGACTATGGCTACACCTTC
.	TRBV28	.	TRBJ2-5	CASSGLRGSGQETQYF	TGTGCCAGCAGTGGTCTTCGGGGGAGCGGTCAAGAGACCCAGTACTTC
few	TRBV27	.	TRBJ1-5	CASSPKGGTNQPQHF	TGTGCCAGCAGTCCAAAGGGGGGGACCAATCAGCCCCAGCATTTT
once	TRBV15	.	TRBJ1-5	CATSGIGGVQPQHF	TGTGCCACCAGCGGAATAGGGGGAGTTCAGCCCCAGCATTTT
once	TRBV7-9	TRBD1	TRBJ1-1	CASSLTGADEAFF	TGTGCCAGCAGCTTGACAGGGGCGGACGAAGCTTTCTTT
.	TRBV7-8	TRBD1	TRBJ2-7	CASSPGTGVTYEQYF	TGTGCCAGCAGCCCTGGGACAGGGGTAACCTACGAGCAGTACTTC
.	TRBV7-2	TRBD1	TRBJ2-7	CASSLYGTGLSGEQYF	TGTGCCAGCAGCTTATACGGGACAGGCCTCTCGGGAGAGCAGTACTTC
.	TRBV5-1	.	TRBJ2-7	CASTESPSQPHEQYF	TGCGCCAGCACCGAAAGTCCGTCGCAACCCCACGAGCAGTACTTC
.	TRBV5-1	.	TRBJ1-3	CASSLSPDISGNTIYF	TGCGCCAGCAGCTTGAGCCCGGACATCTCTGGAAACACCATATATTTT
.	TRBV7-3	TRBD2	TRBJ2-1	CASRLAGGSYNEQFF	TGTGCCAGCAGGTTAGCGGGAGGATCCTACAATGAGCAGTTCTTC
.	TRBV28	.	TRBJ1-1	CASSERGAEAFF	TGTGCCAGCAGTGAGAGGGGGGCTGAAGCTTTCTTT
.	TRBV3-1/TRBV3-2	.	TRBJ2-7	CASSQDKSSDVYEQYF	TGTGCCAGCAGCCAAGATAAGAGCTCAGATGTCTACGAGCAGTACTTC
.	TRBV5-4	TRBD2	TRBJ2-7	CASSSSLAGVLYEQYF	TGTGCCAGCAGCTCCTCTCTAGCGGGAGTCTTGTACGAGCAGTACTTC
.	TRBV28	TRBD1	TRBJ2-1	CASSHQGAYSYNEQFF	TGTGCCAGCAGTCACCAGGGGGCCTACTCCTACAATGAGCAGTTCTTC
.	TRBV3-1/TRBV3-2	.	TRBJ1-6	CASSQEGGNNSPLHF	TGTGCCAGCAGCCAAGAGGGCGGTAATAATTCACCCCTCCACTTT
.	TRBV5-1	.	TRBJ2-1	CASNPGSLYNEQFF	TGCGCCAGCAACCCCGGGTCCCTCTACAATGAGCAGTTCTTC
.	TRBV5-1	TRBD2	TRBJ2-3	CASSLGTSKDTQYF	TGCGCCAGCAGCTTGGGGACTAGCAAGGATACGCAGTATTTT
.	TRBV27	.	TRBJ2-7	CASSSTDTYEQYF	TGTGCCAGCAGTTCCACGGACACCTACGAGCAGTACTTC
.	TRBV7-9	.	TRBJ1-2	CASRGAGSNYGYTF	TGTGCCTCCCGCGGGGCAGGTTCTAACTATGGCTACACCTTC
.	TRBV2	.	TRBJ2-3	CASGTHSDTQYF	TGTGCCAGCGGAACTCATTCAGATACGCAGTATTTT
.	TRBV28	.	TRBJ1-2	CASALAGYYGYTF	TGTGCCAGCGCCTTGGCGGGATACTATGGCTACACCTTC
.	TRBV6-6	TRBD1	TRBJ1-3	CASSRDRGRGGSGNTIYF	TGTGCCAGCAGTCGGGACAGAGGGAGGGGTGGCTCTGGAAACACCATATATTTT
.	TRBV5-4	.	TRBJ2-7	CASSPGGAGAYEQYF	TGTGCCAGCAGCCCAGGGGGGGCTGGAGCCTACGAGCAGTACTTC
.	TRBV3-1/TRBV3-2	.	TRBJ1-1	CASSPTWVGREAFF	TGTGCCAGCAGCCCCACGTGGGTGGGCAGGGAAGCTTTCTTT
.	TRBV5-1	.	TRBJ2-2	CASSLGGENTGELFF	TGCGCCAGCAGCTTGGGAGGGGAAAACACCGGGGAGCTGTTTTTT
once	TRBV6-6	.	TRBJ1-1	CASSHRALNTEAFF	TGTGCCAGCAGCCACAGGGCCTTGAACACTGAAGCTTTCTTT
.	TRBV6-5	.	TRBJ1-2	CASSYSPAGVGYTF	TGTGCCAGCAGTTACTCTCCTGCAGGGGTGGGCTACACCTTC